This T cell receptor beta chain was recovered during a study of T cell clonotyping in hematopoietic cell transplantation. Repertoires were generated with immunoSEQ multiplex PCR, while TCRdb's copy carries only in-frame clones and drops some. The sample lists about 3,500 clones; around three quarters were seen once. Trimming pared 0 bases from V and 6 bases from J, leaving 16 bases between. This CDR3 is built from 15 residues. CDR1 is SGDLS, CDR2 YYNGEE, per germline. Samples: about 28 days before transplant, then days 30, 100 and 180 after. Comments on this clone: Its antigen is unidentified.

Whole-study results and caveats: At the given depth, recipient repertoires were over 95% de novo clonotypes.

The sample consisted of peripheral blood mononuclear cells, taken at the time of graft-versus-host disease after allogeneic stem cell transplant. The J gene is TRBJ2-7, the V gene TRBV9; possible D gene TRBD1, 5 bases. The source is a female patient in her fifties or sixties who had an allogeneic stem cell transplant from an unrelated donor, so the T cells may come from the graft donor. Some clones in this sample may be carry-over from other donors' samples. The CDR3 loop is CASSVEGKKGGEQYF. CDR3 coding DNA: TGTGCCAGCAGCGTAGAGGGGAAGAAGGGTGGCGAGCAGTACTTC.